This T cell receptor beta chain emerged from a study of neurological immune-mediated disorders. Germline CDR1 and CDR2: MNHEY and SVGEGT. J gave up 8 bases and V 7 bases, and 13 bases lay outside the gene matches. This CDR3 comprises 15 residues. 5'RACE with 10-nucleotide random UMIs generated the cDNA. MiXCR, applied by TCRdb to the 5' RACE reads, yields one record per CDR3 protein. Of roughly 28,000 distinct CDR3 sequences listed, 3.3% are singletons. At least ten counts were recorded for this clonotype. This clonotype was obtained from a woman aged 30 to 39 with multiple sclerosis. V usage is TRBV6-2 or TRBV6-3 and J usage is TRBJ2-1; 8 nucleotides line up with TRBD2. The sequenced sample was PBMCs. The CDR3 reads CASTNQGLEVDEQFF. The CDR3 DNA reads TGTGCCAGCACCAACCAGGGACTAGAGGTTGATGAGCAGTTCTTC.